What follows is one T cell receptor (beta chain) and its context. Its antigen remains unidentified. The sample belongs to a study of T cell responses to AZD1222 COVID-19 vaccine. The overall study: Pooled together were second doses at about 4 or about 12 weeks. Study-level results: The breadth and depth of Spike-specific TCRs increased once two AZD1222 doses had been given. At study baseline, merely a handful of AZD1222 recipients were seropositive. Clonal diversity was possibly underestimated; the donors were predominantly white British and more often female.

The V gene end was trimmed by 5 bases and the J gene end by 8 bases; junction bases not matched to a gene: 11. This CDR3 comprises 16 residues. CDR1 and CDR2 (germline): SGHTA, FQGTGA. The table came from immunoSEQ multiplex PCR; TCRdb's copy has only in-frame clones and leaves some out. The table lists some 94,000 clones, approximately 92% of them singletons. The rearrangement links TRBV7-3 to TRBJ2-1; 11 bases map to TRBD1. The sequencing used peripheral blood, collected on day 0 of AZD1222 vaccination. This TCR was recovered from an adult in good health. The CDR3 here is CASSPKPDRGRDEQFF. The CDR3 DNA reads as TGTGCCAGCAGCCCCAAACCGGACAGGGGGCGAGATGAGCAGTTCTTC. Combining the CDR3 with reference TRBV7-3 and TRBJ2-1 gives the whole variable domain GAGVSQTPSNKVTEKGKYVELRCDPISGHTALYWYRQSLGQGPEFLIYFQGTGAADDSGLPNDRFFAVRPEGSVSTLKIQRTERGDSAVYLCASSPKPDRGRDEQFFGPGTRLTVL.